This entry lists 20 T cell receptor beta chains sequenced from one sample in a study of blood T cell repertoires in COVID-19. Sequencing used immunoSEQ multiplex PCR; TCRdb keeps in-frame clones, though not all of them. The profile shows 250,000 to 300,000 clones, about 89% of them singletons. Sequencing was performed on peripheral blood. The receptors originated from a man aged 35-49 years with acute or convalescent COVID-19.

The chain links TRBV6-4 to TRBJ2-3; a possible D gene is TRBD2 (6 bases). CDR1 is MRHNA and CDR2 is SNTAGT in the germline V gene. This CDR3 contains 14 residues. V was clipped by 5 bases and J by 5 bases, with 14 bases between them. In nucleotides, the CDR3 is TGTGCCAGCAGTAAGACAGCCGGGGGAGATACGCAGTATTTT. Its protein product is CASSKTAGGDTQYF.

The CDR3 loop reads CASSVTGEPYNEQFF. Here the CDR3 DNA reads TGTGCCAGTAGTGTCACAGGGGAACCCTACAATGAGCAGTTCTTC. The rearrangement links TRBV19 to TRBJ2-1; 7 positions agree with TRBD1. The CDR3 totals 15 residues. Germline loops: CDR1 LNHDA, CDR2 SQIVND (reference sequence). The V and J ends lost 5 bases and 2 bases, in that order; junction bases with no gene match: 6.

This clone has a handful of counts. V and J are TRBV19 and TRBJ1-1, with D tentatively TRBD1 (6 bases). Germline values: CDR1 LNHDA, CDR2 SQIVND (reference sequence). V dropped 2 bases and J dropped 8 bases, with 15 bases sitting between them. The CDR3 is 14 residues long. The CDR3 here is CASSISGTRAEAFF. In DNA form, the CDR3 reads TGTGCCAGTAGTATATCGGGGACAAGGGCCGAAGCTTTCTTT.

In DNA, the CDR3 is TGTGCCAGCAGCTTAGGAGGGGGCCGAAGCACAGATACGCAGTATTTT. The encoded protein is CASSLGGGRSTDTQYF. The chain recombines TRBV5-4 with TRBJ2-3; perhaps TRBD1 as D (7 bases). V was shortened by 2 bases and J by 0 bases, with 13 bases between the two germline ends. Germline V gene sequence: CDR1 SGHNT, CDR2 YYREEE (reference sequence). The CDR3 runs to 16 residues.

This rearrangement joins TRBV2 to TRBJ2-3; 7 positions match TRBD2. The germline V gene has CDR1 SNHLY and CDR2 FYNNEI. V lost 3 bases, J lost 3 bases, and 9 bases stayed unmatched. CDR3 size: 16 residues. CDR3 DNA sequence: TGTGCCAGCAGTGACACGGGGGGTATGATGACAGATACGCAGTATTTT. Amino acid sequence: CASSDTGGMMTDTQYF.

This chain's CDR3 is CASSLGQGFSGYTF. In DNA form, the CDR3 reads TGTGCCAGCAGTTTGGGACAGGGGTTTTCTGGCTACACCTTC. V is TRBV7-9 and J is TRBJ1-2; 10 bases map to TRBD1. The V segment lost 6 bases and the J segment 7 bases; nucleotides outside the gene matches: 8. Germline CDR1 SEHNR, CDR2 FQNEAQ (reference sequence). CDR3 size: 14 residues.

The V and J genes are TRBV5-1 and TRBJ2-7; weak D call: TRBD1 (6 bases). Trimming took off 3 bases at V and 5 bases at J, with 9 bases between the two ends. The germline CDR1 and CDR2 sequences are SGHRS and YFSETQ. The CDR3 totals 12 residues. This chain's CDR3 is CASSSQGHEQYF. DNA of the CDR3: TGCGCCAGCAGCTCACAGGGCCACGAGCAGTACTTC.

V and J are TRBV3-1 (or the pseudogene TRBV3-2) and TRBJ2-7, with a tentative D call TRBD1 (6 bases). Trimming shortened V by 0 bases and J by 6 bases, and 18 bases separated the two germline ends. Per germline, CDR1 LGHDT and CDR2 YNNKEL (reference sequence). The CDR3 runs 16 residues. CDR3 nucleotides: TGTGCCAGCAGCCAAGATCCGGACAGTGGCCCCCTCGAGCAGTACTTC. This sequence encodes CASSQDPDSGPLEQYF.

The V gene is TRBV7-6, the J gene TRBJ2-7; D possibly corresponds to TRBD2 (7 bases). Trimming pared 8 bases from V and 2 bases from J, leaving 22 bases between. Germline V CDR1 and CDR2: SGHVS, FNYEAQ. The CDR3 runs 16 residues. The CDR3 loop is CASSLVGGAIPYEQYF. Here the CDR3 DNA reads TGTGCCAGCTCCTTAGTGGGGGGGGCTATTCCCTACGAGCAGTACTTC.

V gene TRBV6-5 combines with J gene TRBJ1-1; a possible D gene is TRBD1 (6 bases). V gave up 6 bases and J gave up 0 bases, with 14 bases separating them. This CDR3 is built from 15 residues. Germline-derived CDR1 and CDR2 are MNHEY and SVGAGI. CDR3 loop: CASSPTGLLNTEAFF. CDR3 DNA: TGTGCCAGCAGCCCGACAGGTCTTTTGAACACTGAAGCTTTCTTT.

CDR3 DNA: TGTGCCAGCAGCGTCGGGACAGGGGGCGACGGTGGCTACACCTTC. This encodes CASSVGTGGDGGYTF. The chain recombines TRBV9 with TRBJ1-2; TRBD1 aligns across 12 bases. The CDR3 loop spans 15 amino acids. Looked up from germline, CDR1 is SGDLS and CDR2 is YYNGEE. The V segment lost 2 bases and the J segment 7 bases; nucleotides outside the gene matches: 6.

The CDR3 nucleotides are TGTGCCAGCAGCCCCCCCGGGAACACTGAAGCTTTCTTT. Translated, it gives CASSPPGNTEAFF. The chain is built from TRBV11-2 and TRBJ1-1; D unclear. CDR1 is SGHAT, CDR2 FQNNGV, per germline. V lost 5 bases and J lost 1, with 8 bases in between. The CDR3 runs 13 residues.

This chain links TRBV7-3 with TRBJ1-1; 12 positions agree with TRBD1. The J segment lost 4 bases and the V segment lost 4 bases, leaving 4 bases of the junction unmatched. CDR1 and CDR2 from the germline V gene are SGHTA and FQGTGA. The CDR3 consists of 15 residues. As DNA, the CDR3 is TGTGCCAGCAGCTCGGGACAGGGGGCAGGCACTGAAGCTTTCTTT. Protein product: CASSSGQGAGTEAFF.

A few counts support this clone. The CDR3 DNA reads TGCGCCAGCAGCCACGGGGTGCTAGGCTACACCTTC. Its protein product is CASSHGVLGYTF. V gene TRBV4-1 combines with J gene TRBJ1-2; D not certain. Trimming took 3 bases from V and 8 from J, leaving 10 bases between them. Germline CDR1 reads MGHRA; CDR2 reads YSYEKL. The CDR3 contains 12 residues.

This clone was counted a few times. J is TRBJ2-7 and V is TRBV10-3, with 16 bases fitting TRBD2. This CDR3 comprises 17 residues. Germline trimming cut 6 bases from V and 5 bases from J; bases unmatched to any gene: 10. Germline lookup yields CDR1 ENHRY and CDR2 SYGVKD. The CDR3 DNA follows: TGTGCCATCAGCCCGGGACTAGCGGGGGGGATGCGGCACGAGCAGTACTTC. Its protein product is CAISPGLAGGMRHEQYF.

The CDR3 bases are TGCAGTGCTAGTGCGGGTATCGCTGAAGCTTTCTTT. Protein: CSASAGIAEAFF. The chain couples TRBV20-1 to TRBJ1-1, with unresolved D. CDR1 is DFQATT and CDR2 is SNEGSKA in the germline V gene (reference sequence). The germline V and J ends were trimmed by 3 bases and 6 bases, with 11 bases remaining between them. This CDR3 is 12 amino acids long.

The chain has TRBV5-1 and TRBJ2-4, with 11 bases fitting TRBD2. V lost 3 bases and J lost 6; bases outside the gene matches: 5. From germline, CDR1 is SGHRS and CDR2 YFSETQ. CDR3 length: 15 residues. The CDR3 sequence: CASSSAGTSGNIQYF. The CDR3 nucleotides read TGCGCCAGCAGCTCAGCCGGGACTAGCGGAAACATTCAGTACTTC.

This clone was found once. V and J are TRBV6-6 and TRBJ1-5; a possible D gene is TRBD1 (5 bases). V lost 8 bases and J lost 1, with 12 bases in between. Looked up from germline, CDR1 is MNHNY and CDR2 is SVGAGI (reference sequence). CDR3 length equals 14 residues. CDR3 sequence (DNA): TGTGCCAGCGCCAGGGTCATGAGCAATCAGCCCCAGCATTTT. It codes for CASARVMSNQPQHF.

This rearrangement joins TRBV9 to TRBJ2-1, with 11 positions matching TRBD2. The CDR3 extends over 14 amino acids. Germline V lookup: CDR1 SGDLS, CDR2 YYNGEE. Trimming took 6 bases from V and 8 from J; bases not matched to a gene: 7. The CDR3 nucleotides read TGTGCCAGCAATCCTAGCGGGGGGAACTATGAGCAGTTCTTC. It is translated as CASNPSGGNYEQFF.

CDR3 bases: TGTGCCAGCAGCTTAAAAGGGGGCGACACCGGGGAGCTGTTTTTT. Amino acid sequence: CASSLKGGDTGELFF. This chain uses TRBV11-2 with TRBJ2-2; 7 nucleotides agree with TRBD1. The junction had 3 bases not matched to a gene; V was cut back by 2 bases and J by 3 bases. Germline-derived CDR1 and CDR2 are SGHAT and FQNNGV. This CDR3 has 15 amino acids.